This is a list of T cell receptor beta chains from one sample in a study of T cells after posttransplantation cyclophosphamide. Clones were read by immunoSEQ multiplex PCR, and TCRdb kept only the in-frame ones, dropping some. Of some 64,000 clones in the sample, just under 95% were seen once. The sequenced material came from PBMCs. These receptors were taken from a woman aged 25 to 39 in good health and a related stem cell transplant donor. The CDR3 runs from the conserved cysteine through the conserved F or W. A D gene is named only where the DNA matches it firmly. Not all rows give a size; the values are once, few, many and, for expanded clones, a class.

d_call	v_call	clone_size	j_call	cdr3_aa	cdr3_nt
.	TRBV5-6	.	TRBJ2-1	CASSLVQLGSYNEQFF	TGTGCCAGCAGCTTGGTCCAGTTGGGTTCCTACAATGAGCAGTTCTTC
TRBD2	TRBV7-7	.	TRBJ2-1	CASSPGLAGVEQFF	TGTGCCAGCAGCCCTGGACTAGCGGGGGTTGAGCAGTTCTTC
.	TRBV6-4	.	TRBJ1-1	CASSVGVGGTEAFF	TGTGCCAGCAGTGTCGGGGTGGGTGGCACTGAAGCTTTCTTT
.	TRBV2	.	TRBJ1-6	CASRPRKSNSPLHF	TGTGCCAGCAGGCCGAGGAAGTCCAATTCACCCCTCCACTTT
TRBD1	TRBV7-9	.	TRBJ1-6	CASSRDSSPLHF	TGTGCCAGCAGCAGGGACAGTTCACCCCTCCACTTT
TRBD2	TRBV28	.	TRBJ2-7	CASSSAGETYEQYF	TGTGCCAGCAGTTCAGCGGGGGAGACCTACGAGCAGTACTTC
TRBD2	TRBV5-6	.	TRBJ2-1	CASSLVASGGLINEQFF	TGTGCCAGCAGCTTGGTAGCTAGCGGGGGGTTAATCAATGAGCAGTTCTTC
TRBD2	TRBV2	.	TRBJ2-3	CASSVSGTRGTQYF	TGTGCCAGCAGCGTTAGCGGGACCAGAGGTACGCAGTATTTT
.	TRBV19	.	TRBJ2-5	CASSMAGVQETQYF	TGTGCCAGTAGTATGGCAGGGGTCCAAGAGACCCAGTACTTC
.	TRBV30	.	TRBJ1-5	CAWNRGVNNQPQHF	TGTGCCTGGAACCGCGGGGTTAACAATCAGCCCCAGCATTTT
TRBD2	TRBV5-1	.	TRBJ2-2	CASSLGLAGGHTGELFF	TGCGCCAGCAGCTTGGGACTAGCGGGTGGTCACACCGGGGAGCTGTTTTTT
TRBD1	TRBV28	.	TRBJ2-7	CASAYSGQVGYEQYF	TGTGCCAGCGCATACTCGGGACAGGTAGGCTACGAGCAGTACTTC
.	TRBV5-1	.	TRBJ1-3	CASSLGGTAGNTIYF	TGCGCCAGCAGCTTGGGGGGGACGGCTGGAAACACCATATATTTT
TRBD2	TRBV30	.	TRBJ2-5	CAWTGGTGGPGTQYF	TGTGCCTGGACCGGGGGCACGGGGGGGCCTGGGACCCAGTACTTC
.	TRBV11-2	.	TRBJ1-3	CASSLQGAAGTIYF	TGTGCCAGCAGCTTACAAGGGGCCGCGGGCACCATATATTTT
TRBD1	TRBV5-4	.	TRBJ2-7	CASSLSGQGIYEQYF	TGTGCCAGCAGCTTAAGTGGACAGGGCATATACGAGCAGTACTTC
.	TRBV7-2	.	TRBJ1-5	CASSLRVGQPQHF	TGTGCCAGCAGCTTAAGGGTGGGGCAGCCCCAGCATTTT
TRBD1	TRBV4-2	.	TRBJ1-2	CASSQVQGTGGKTGLGYTF	TGTGCCAGCAGCCAAGTACAAGGGACAGGGGGCAAGACGGGACTTGGCTACACCTTC
.	TRBV14	.	TRBJ1-1	CASSQQALRLGNTEAFF	TGTGCCAGCAGCCAACAGGCACTCAGATTAGGGAACACTGAAGCTTTCTTT
.	TRBV5-4	.	TRBJ2-2	CASSLDGTRNTGELFF	TGTGCCAGCAGCTTGGATGGGACGAGGAACACCGGGGAGCTGTTTTTT
.	TRBV5-5	.	TRBJ1-3	CASSFPYSSGNTIYF	TGTGCCAGCAGCTTTCCCTACAGCTCTGGAAACACCATATATTTT
TRBD1	TRBV27	once	TRBJ1-1	CASSRARDRMNTEAFF	TGTGCCAGCAGCAGGGCAAGGGACAGAATGAACACTGAAGCTTTCTTT
TRBD1	TRBV18	.	TRBJ1-1	CASSPTRQGSNTEAFF	TGTGCCAGCTCACCTACCCGACAGGGTTCAAACACTGAAGCTTTCTTT
.	TRBV7-8	once	TRBJ1-4	CASSLSAATNEKLFF	TGTGCCAGCAGCTTAAGTGCGGCTACTAATGAAAAACTGTTTTTT
TRBD1	TRBV7-2	.	TRBJ2-7	CASSPGTVISYEQYF	TGTGCCAGCAGCCCCGGGACAGTTATCTCCTACGAGCAGTACTTC
.	TRBV6-5	.	TRBJ1-2	CASSYDRGVGPRGYTF	TGTGCCAGCAGTTACGATCGGGGCGTCGGACCGCGGGGCTACACCTTC
TRBD1	TRBV6-5	.	TRBJ1-3	CASNDRGTIYF	TGTGCCAGCAACGACAGGGGCACCATATATTTT
.	TRBV5-1	.	TRBJ2-1	CASSLEAGRHNEQFF	TGCGCCAGCAGCTTGGAGGCGGGGCGGCACAATGAGCAGTTCTTC
.	TRBV6-6	.	TRBJ2-5	CASSYGRVLGQETQYF	TGTGCCAGCAGTTATGGTCGAGTTTTGGGGCAAGAGACCCAGTACTTC